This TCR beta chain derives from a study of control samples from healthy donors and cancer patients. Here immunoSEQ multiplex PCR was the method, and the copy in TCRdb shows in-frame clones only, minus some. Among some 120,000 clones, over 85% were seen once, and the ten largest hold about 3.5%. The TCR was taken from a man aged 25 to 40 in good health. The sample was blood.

This chain's CDR3 is CASSQLSDSNYGYTF. CDR3 DNA: TGCGCCAGCAGCCAATTATCCGACAGCAACTATGGCTACACCTTC. The chain recombines TRBV4-1 with TRBJ1-2; TRBD1 might be the D (5 bases). The CDR3 totals 15 residues. V dropped 2 bases and J dropped 2 bases, with 12 bases sitting between them. Germline loops: CDR1 MGHRA, CDR2 YSYEKL.